The 18 T cell receptor beta chains reported below all come from one sample, sequenced in a study of blood T cell repertoires in COVID-19. Sequencing used immunoSEQ multiplex PCR; TCRdb keeps in-frame clones, though not all of them. The profile shows about 220,000 clones, around 83% of them singletons. The sequencing input was PBMCs or T cells enriched from blood (not recorded which). The receptors stem from a middle-aged woman who had recovered from COVID-19.

Written as DNA, the CDR3 is TGTGCCAGCAGCTCAGGGAGGGGCTTCAAGGACCATGGCTACACCTTC. Its protein is CASSSGRGFKDHGYTF. V usage is TRBV7-2 and J usage is TRBJ1-2; TRBD1 is a possible D gene (5 bases). V lost 4 bases, J lost 6 bases, and 21 bases lay in between. Germline V lookup: CDR1 SGHTA, CDR2 FQGNSA. There are 16 residues in the CDR3.

The CDR3 sequence: CASRAPGQGNYGYTF. The DNA of the CDR3 is TGTGCCAGCAGGGCGCCGGGACAGGGGAACTATGGCTACACCTTC. V is TRBV11-2 and J is TRBJ1-2; 10 nucleotides match TRBD1. This CDR3 contains 15 residues. Germline CDR1 is SGHAT and CDR2 is FQNNGV. The J segment lost 2 bases and the V segment lost 6 bases, leaving 6 bases of the junction unmatched. The complete variable domain, with remaining parts taken from reference TRBV11-2 and TRBJ1-2, reads EAGVAQSPRYKIIEKRQSVAFWCNPISGHATLYWYQQILGQGPKLLIQFQNNGVVDDSQLPKDRFSAERLKGVDSTLKIQPAKLEDSAVYLCASRAPGQGNYGYTFGSGTRLTVV.

The chain links TRBV6-2 or TRBV6-3 to TRBJ1-2; TRBD1 agrees at 7 bases. This CDR3 has 13 amino acids. The V segment lost 5 bases and the J segment 5 bases; nucleotides outside the gene matches: 5. CDR1 is MNHEY, CDR2 SVGEGT, per germline. The CDR3 DNA reads as TGTGCCAGCAGTAAGGGACAGAGGTATGGCTACACCTTC. This encodes CASSKGQRYGYTF.

The rearrangement uses TRBV28 and TRBJ1-1; no clear D gene. Between the trimmed V and J ends, which lost 5 bases and 9 bases, there was a span of 4 bases. The CDR3 runs 9 residues. Germline loops: CDR1 MDHEN, CDR2 SYDVKM. CDR3 amino acids: CASSPKAFF. The CDR3, as DNA: TGTGCCAGCAGTCCAAAAGCTTTCTTT.

The chain couples TRBV3-1 (or the pseudogene TRBV3-2) to TRBJ1-2; 7 nucleotides match TRBD1. V trimming: 3 bases; J trimming: 5 bases; junction bases outside the gene matches: 6. There are 14 residues in the CDR3. Germline V lookup: CDR1 LGHDT, CDR2 YNNKEL (reference sequence). The chain's CDR3 is CASSHWDRPYGYTF. In DNA, the CDR3 is TGTGCCAGCAGCCATTGGGACAGACCTTATGGCTACACCTTC.

The chain links TRBV19 to TRBJ1-6, with TRBD1 as a possible D gene (6 bases). V shed 5 bases and J shed 9 bases, with 11 bases lying between them. CDR1 and CDR2 from the germline V gene are LNHDA and SQIVND (reference sequence). The CDR3 is 13 amino acids. The chain's CDR3 is CASSRTVSSPLHF. The CDR3 nucleotides are TGTGCCAGTAGTCGGACAGTGAGTTCACCCCTCCACTTT.

This chain uses TRBV11-2 with TRBJ2-5; 9 bases fit TRBD2. The V segment lost 4 bases and the J segment 5 bases; nucleotides outside the gene matches: 8. CDR3 length: 15 residues. Germline-derived CDR1 and CDR2 are SGHAT and FQNNGV. CDR3 DNA: TGTGCCAGCAGCTCAACCGGGACTAGCCTGGAGACCCAGTACTTC. Translated: CASSSTGTSLETQYF. The full variable domain, with the rest looked up from reference TRBV11-2 and TRBJ2-5, is EAGVAQSPRYKIIEKRQSVAFWCNPISGHATLYWYQQILGQGPKLLIQFQNNGVVDDSQLPKDRFSAERLKGVDSTLKIQPAKLEDSAVYLCASSSTGTSLETQYFGPGTRLLVL.

This clone appeared once. J is TRBJ2-3 and V is TRBV7-2, with unresolved D. This CDR3 spans 13 amino acids. V lost 2 bases, J lost 6 bases, and 9 bases lay in between. Germline V gene data show CDR1 as SGHTA and CDR2 as FQGNSA. CDR3 in DNA: TGTGCCAGCAGCTTAATGGGCTGGGATACGCAGTATTTT. Translated: CASSLMGWDTQYF.

The chain carries TRBV9 and TRBJ2-2; 8 bases agree with TRBD2. CDR1 and CDR2 from the germline V gene are SGDLS and YYNGEE. The CDR3 runs to 14 residues. V was pared by 0 bases and J by 7 bases, with 2 bases of the junction left unmatched. The CDR3 DNA is TGTGCCAGCAGCGTAGGCGGGAGGATCGGGGAGCTGTTTTTT. Translating it yields CASSVGGRIGELFF.

The V and J genes are TRBV5-1 and TRBJ2-7, with 11 bases aligning to TRBD2. Germline V gene sequence: CDR1 SGHRS, CDR2 YFSETQ. The CDR3 sequence is 15 residues long. J lost 4 bases, V lost 0 bases, and 3 bases had no gene match. This CDR3 reads CASSLAGTSGYEQYF. The CDR3 bases are TGCGCCAGCAGCTTGGCCGGGACTAGCGGTTACGAGCAGTACTTC.

The V call is TRBV5-4, the J call TRBJ2-7; D might be TRBD1 (5 bases). The CDR3 length is 14 residues. Germline V gene data show CDR1 as SGHNT and CDR2 as YYREEE (reference sequence). V was cut by 9 bases and J by 1 base, with 17 bases left in between. CDR3 DNA sequence: TGTGCCACCAAAGGGCAGGGAAAGTCCTACGAGCAGTACTTC. It translates to CATKGQGKSYEQYF.

The gene calls are TRBV12-3 or TRBV12-4 and TRBJ2-7; a weak D match, TRBD1 (5 bases). Trimming shortened V by 5 bases and J by 3 bases, and 8 bases separated the two germline ends. CDR3 length equals 12 residues. CDR3 residues: CASSHQGYEQYF. In nucleotides, the CDR3 is TGTGCCAGCAGTCATCAGGGCTACGAGCAGTACTTC.

The chain's CDR3 is CASSFGGRAAEQFF. CDR3 bases: TGTGCCAGCAGTTTCGGCGGGAGGGCCGCTGAGCAGTTCTTC. This chain uses TRBV27 with TRBJ2-1, with 9 bases aligning to TRBD2. The CDR3 runs to 14 residues. Germline assignment: CDR1 MNHEY and CDR2 SMNVEV (reference sequence). Trimming at V came to 3 bases and at J to 9 bases, leaving 6 bases not matched to a gene.

This clone was seen once. This chain connects TRBV19 to TRBJ1-4; 9 nucleotides line up with TRBD1. Per the germline V gene, CDR1 is LNHDA and CDR2 is SQIVND (reference sequence). The ends lost 3 bases at V and 4 bases at J; junction bases unmatched: 6. This CDR3 has 16 amino acids. CDR3 in amino acids: CASSIQTGQGNEKLFF. In DNA, the CDR3 is TGTGCCAGTAGTATCCAAACGGGACAGGGTAATGAAAAACTGTTTTTT. Combining the CDR3 with reference TRBV19 and TRBJ1-4 gives the whole variable domain DGGITQSPKYLFRKEGQNVTLSCEQNLNHDAMYWYRQDPGQGLRLIYYSQIVNDFQKGDIAEGYSVSREKKESFPLTVTSAQKNPTAFYLCASSIQTGQGNEKLFFGSGTQLSVL.

The CDR3 region is CASRRDRGNEQYV. CDR3 in DNA: TGTGCCAGCAGACGGGACAGGGGGAACGAGCAGTACGTC. This chain connects TRBV11-2 to TRBJ2-7; 11 nucleotides agree with TRBD1. This CDR3 region has 13 residues. Germline V gene lookup returns CDR1 SGHAT and CDR2 FQNNGV. Trimming took 6 bases from V and 5 from J; bases not matched to a gene: 3.

Points on this clone: Other DNA sequences within the sample encode an identical CDR3. V is TRBV7-9 and J is TRBJ1-1; weak D call: TRBD1 (6 bases). The germline V gene has CDR1 SEHNR and CDR2 FQNEAQ (reference sequence). There are 15 residues in the CDR3. V was pared by 1 base and J by 2 bases, with 11 bases between. The CDR3 nucleotides are TGTGCCAGCAGCTTAGTGGGGGCAGGCAACACTGAAGCTTTCTTT. It codes for CASSLVGAGNTEAFF.

The gene calls are TRBV2 and TRBJ2-3; TRBD2 matches at 12 bases. Germline V gene data show CDR1 as SNHLY and CDR2 as FYNNEI. This CDR3 is 18 amino acids long. V dropped 3 bases and J dropped 0; count of bases not matched to a gene: 7. CDR3 protein: CASSDGLAGWSSTDTQYF. The CDR3 bases are TGTGCCAGCAGTGACGGACTAGCGGGATGGTCTAGCACAGATACGCAGTATTTT.

For the CDR3, the DNA is TGTGCCAGCACGGGGACACTTCATCAGCCCCAGCATTTT. Protein: CASTGTLHQPQHF. The rearrangement uses TRBV6-5 and TRBJ1-5; a possible D gene is TRBD1 (6 bases). V lost 7 bases and J lost 5, with 12 bases in between. The CDR3 sequence is 13 residues long. Germline V gives CDR1 MNHEY, CDR2 SVGAGI.